The 20 T cell receptor beta chains below come from one sample, sequenced in a study of beta chain features in type 1 diabetes. Reverse transcribing all isolated RNA meant expressed TCRB transcripts were sequenced. The table came from immunoSEQ multiplex PCR; TCRdb's copy has only in-frame clones and leaves some out. Here the sample spans roughly 610,000 clones, around 15% being singletons. The sequencing input was naive CD4+ T cells from blood. Receptors originate from a man aged 18 to 30 in good health.

The sample holds a few counts of this clone. The DNA of the CDR3 is TGTGCCAGCAGCCAAGATAAAGGGGACAACATCGAGCAGTACTTC. Residues: CASSQDKGDNIEQYF. The chain joins TRBV4-2 to TRBJ2-7, with a weak D call TRBD1 (6 bases). V lost 0 bases, J lost 6 bases, and 15 bases lay in between. The CDR3 is made up of 15 amino acids. CDR1 is LGHNA, CDR2 YNFKEQ, per germline.

This clone showed up just a few times. The genes are TRBV5-1 and TRBJ1-2; possibly TRBD1 for D (6 bases). With 0 bases removed from V and 9 bases from J, the gap between germline ends came to 12 bases. Germline V lookup: CDR1 SGHRS, CDR2 YFSETQ. This CDR3 has 13 residues. Written as DNA, the CDR3 is TGCGCCAGCAGCTTGGGGACAGTTAAAAGCTACACCTTC. Protein product: CASSLGTVKSYTF.

A few counts support this clone. As DNA, the CDR3 is TGCGCCAGCAGCCCCCGTGGAGTACCCAGCTCCTACAATGAGCAGTTCTTC. Its translation is CASSPRGVPSSYNEQFF. The genes are TRBV5-1 and TRBJ2-1; D not resolved. The CDR3 totals 17 residues. Trimming pared 4 bases from V and 0 bases from J, leaving 17 bases between. Germline assignment: CDR1 SGHRS and CDR2 YFSETQ.

The chain carries TRBV5-1 and TRBJ2-5, with 9 bases matching TRBD2. The junction had 3 bases not matched to a gene; V was cut back by 0 bases and J by 0 bases. This CDR3 has 16 amino acids. The germline CDR1 and CDR2 sequences are SGHRS and YFSETQ. As DNA, the CDR3 is TGCGCCAGCAGCTTGGGTGGACTAGCGAACCAAGAGACCCAGTACTTC. Its protein product is CASSLGGLANQETQYF.

This clone was picked up a small number of times. The chain recombines TRBV13 with TRBJ2-2, with 7 positions matching TRBD1. V lost 1 base, J lost 6 bases, and 14 bases stayed unmatched. The germline V gene has CDR1 PRHDT and CDR2 FYEKMQ (reference sequence). The CDR3 covers 18 residues. CDR3: CASSLEWTGTFFSGELFF. The DNA of the CDR3 is TGTGCCAGCAGCTTAGAATGGACAGGCACCTTTTTTTCCGGGGAGCTGTTTTTT.

This clone was seen just once. The chain carries TRBV6-5 and TRBJ1-2, with D unresolved. Germline V gene sequence: CDR1 MNHEY, CDR2 SVGAGI. CDR3 length equals 13 residues. V was cut by 7 bases and J by 5 bases, with 14 bases left in between. CDR3 loop: CASKRPREYGYTF. CDR3 bases: TGTGCCAGCAAACGACCGCGCGAGTATGGCTACACCTTC.

The gene calls are TRBV2 and TRBJ2-7, with TRBD1 identical over 9 bases. The J segment lost 1 base and the V segment lost 5 bases, leaving 3 bases of the junction unmatched. The CDR3 contains 14 residues. Germline V lookup: CDR1 SNHLY, CDR2 FYNNEI. CDR3 loop: CASSRTGESYEQYF. The CDR3 DNA reads TGTGCCAGCAGTAGGACAGGGGAGTCCTACGAGCAGTACTTC.

This clone showed up just a few times. The V gene is TRBV27, the J gene TRBJ2-7, with TRBD2 matching over 12 bases. Germline lookup yields CDR1 MNHEY and CDR2 SMNVEV (reference sequence). This CDR3 has 16 residues. V was clipped by 5 bases and J by 2 bases; unmatched bases: 7. CDR3 sequence reads: CASSQRTSGKAYEQYF. As DNA, the CDR3 is TGTGCCAGCAGTCAGCGGACTAGCGGGAAAGCCTACGAGCAGTACTTC.

This clone was counted a few times. V usage is TRBV4-1 and J usage is TRBJ2-7; 13 nucleotides line up with TRBD2. The V segment lost 0 bases and the J segment 2 bases; nucleotides outside the gene matches: 1. The CDR3 spans 16 residues. CDR1 is MGHRA, CDR2 YSYEKL, per germline. In nucleotides, the CDR3 is TGCGCCAGCAGCCAAGAAGGGACTAGCGGGGCCTACGAGCAGTACTTC. It is translated as CASSQEGTSGAYEQYF.

This clone turned up a few times. The rearrangement joins TRBV28 to TRBJ2-7; TRBD2 matches 9 bases. Trimming at V came to 4 bases and at J to 0 bases, leaving 4 bases not matched to a gene. Germline lookup yields CDR1 MDHEN and CDR2 SYDVKM. The CDR3 runs to 15 residues. The CDR3 is CASSSYSGSSYEQYF. DNA for the CDR3: TGTGCCAGCAGTTCCTATAGCGGGAGCTCCTACGAGCAGTACTTC.

There are a few counts of this clone. The chain employs TRBV19 and TRBJ2-7; D may be TRBD1 (6 bases). Between the trimmed V and J ends, which lost 5 bases and 1 base, there was a span of 12 bases. Looked up from germline, CDR1 is LNHDA and CDR2 is SQIVND (reference sequence). The CDR3 extends over 14 amino acids. The CDR3 DNA sequence: TGTGCCAGTAGTCGGTCAGGGGAGTCCTACGAGCAGTACTTC. Translation gives CASSRSGESYEQYF.

This clone was seen more than once but under ten times. This sequence may be a read error, since a much larger clone differs from it by one base. Other nucleotide sequences in the sample specify the same CDR3. In DNA form, the CDR3 reads TGTGCCAGCAGCTTACAAGAGACCCAGTACTTC. This codes for CASSLQETQYF. This chain joins TRBV7-2 and TRBJ2-5, with unresolved D. The germline gives CDR1 SGHTA, CDR2 FQGNSA. The CDR3 extends over 11 amino acids. Deletions cut 2 bases from V and 2 bases from J, with 0 bases between.

The rearrangement joins TRBV14 to TRBJ2-4, with 10 positions matching TRBD2. CDR3 length: 17 residues. Per germline, CDR1 SGHDN and CDR2 FVKESK. The V and J ends lost 2 bases and 5 bases, in that order; junction bases with no gene match: 9. CDR3: CASSQWGSGRIENIQYF. CDR3 coding DNA: TGTGCCAGCAGCCAATGGGGTAGCGGGAGGATCGAAAACATTCAGTACTTC.

This clone was seen a handful of times. One junction end disagrees with the germline gene, perhaps due to a read error. The rearrangement links TRBV5-4 to TRBJ1-6; tentative D call: TRBD1 (6 bases). CDR1 is SGHNT, CDR2 YYREEE, per germline (reference sequence). The CDR3 sequence is 16 residues long. The CDR3 loop is CASSRSTGRWDSPLHF. CDR3 sequence (DNA): TGCGCCAGCAGCCGATCAACAGGGAGATGGGATTCACCCCTCCACTTT.

This clone was detected only a few times. In nucleotides, the CDR3 is TGCGCCAGCAGCCAAGATGGGTCTGCGGGCACCGGGGAGCTGTTTTTT. Its protein product is CASSQDGSAGTGELFF. The genes are TRBV4-3 and TRBJ2-2, with D perhaps TRBD2 (5 bases). Germline V gene sequence: CDR1 LGHNA, CDR2 YSLEER. Trimming removed 0 bases at V and 4 bases at J, with 12 bases between. The CDR3 covers 16 residues.

The V call is TRBV7-2, the J call TRBJ1-1; TRBD1 might be the D (6 bases). Germline loops: CDR1 SGHTA, CDR2 FQGNSA. The CDR3 contains 15 residues. Trimming shortened V by 5 bases and J by 4 bases, and 17 bases separated the two germline ends. The CDR3 coding sequence is TGTGCCAGCAGCCGACGACAGGCGGGAACCACTGAAGCTTTCTTT. It encodes CASSRRQAGTTEAFF.

The table lists this clone with a few counts. The junction does not match germline at one end; this may be a read error. The rearrangement uses TRBV4-1 and TRBJ2-7, with TRBD1 as a possible D gene (6 bases). Germline V gene lookup returns CDR1 MGHRA and CDR2 YSYEKL. The CDR3 covers 14 residues. The DNA of the CDR3 is TGCGCCAGCAGCCGCACACAGTTTCTAGGGATTACAGGGTTC. Its protein product is CASSRTQFLGITGF.

The chain uses TRBV9 and TRBJ2-7, with D perhaps TRBD1 or TRBD2 (6 bases each). Trimming took 0 bases from V and 2 from J, leaving 12 bases between them. Germline V gene lookup returns CDR1 SGDLS and CDR2 YYNGEE. This CDR3 has 15 amino acids. CDR3 in DNA: TGTGCCAGCAGCGTAGGAGAGGGGGGACCCTACGAGCAGTACTTC. This codes for CASSVGEGGPYEQYF.

This clone was picked up a small number of times. V and J are TRBV11-2 and TRBJ2-7; possibly TRBD1 for D (7 bases). The CDR3 runs 16 residues. Germline CDR1 is SGHAT and CDR2 is FQNNGV. Trimming left V 5 bases short and J 4 bases short, with 21 bases between. CDR3 residues: CASSLGTRTGGYEQYF. As DNA, the CDR3 is TGTGCCAGCAGCCTAGGAACAAGGACAGGAGGGTACGAGCAGTACTTC.

The sample holds a few counts of this clone. The chain joins TRBV6-6 to TRBJ2-3, with D possibly being TRBD2 (5 bases). CDR3 length equals 15 residues. Germline V gene data show CDR1 as MNHNY and CDR2 as SVGAGI (reference sequence). V lost 0 bases to trimming and J lost 0 bases, with 7 bases between them. The CDR3: CASSYSRGSTDTQYF. Here the CDR3 DNA reads TGTGCCAGCAGTTACTCGAGAGGGAGCACAGATACGCAGTATTTT.